These 30 T cell receptor beta chains were all obtained from the same sample, sequenced in a study of T cells in Graves' hyperthyroidism and ophthalmopathy. RNA transcripts were the template for amplifying TCR beta CDR3 regions. The TCR CDR3 was amplified in a first-round RT-PCR using the HTBI primer set. TCRdb called the multiplex PCR reads again in MiXCR, with one record for every CDR3 protein. The profile shows about 130,000 distinct CDR3 sequences, approximately 20% of them singletons. What was sequenced was blood. Source of these receptors: a woman in her 50s with Graves' hyperthyroidism that later progressed to Graves' ophthalmopathy.

This clonotype was counted at least ten times. Here the CDR3 reads CASSLGDRSYEQYF. In nucleotides, the CDR3 is TGTGCCAGCAGCTTAGGGGACAGATCCTACGAGCAGTACTTC. The V and J genes are TRBV7-8 and TRBJ2-7, with 7 bases that match TRBD1. This CDR3 spans 14 amino acids. V gave up 1 base and J gave up 1 base; unmatched junction bases: 1. CDR1 is SGHVS and CDR2 is FQNEAQ in the germline V gene.

This clonotype was detected only a few times. V gene TRBV28 combines with J gene TRBJ2-6; D unclear. The CDR3 sequence is 16 residues long. V was clipped by 7 bases and J by 4 bases, with 17 bases between them. Germline-derived CDR1 and CDR2 are MDHEN and SYDVKM. The CDR3 loop reads CASTNINWGGANVLTF. The CDR3 region has the DNA TGTGCCAGCACCAACATTAATTGGGGAGGGGCCAACGTCCTGACTTTC. The full variable domain, rest sourced from reference TRBV28 and TRBJ2-6, is DVKVTQSSRYLVKRTGEKVFLECVQDMDHENMFWYRQDPGLGLRLIYFSYDVKMKEKGDIPEGYSVSREKKERFSLILESASTNQTSMYLCASTNINWGGANVLTFGAGSRLTVL.

This clonotype appeared many times. The J gene is TRBJ2-3, the V gene TRBV20-1, with D perhaps matching TRBD2 (6 bases). Trimming pared 1 base from V and 14 bases from J, leaving 19 bases between. The CDR3 is 13 amino acids. Germline V gives CDR1 DFQATT, CDR2 SNEGSKA (reference sequence). DNA for the CDR3: TGCAGTGCTAGAGCGGGCGGGGCACCGCAGTGGTATTTT. Its translation: CSARAGGAPQWYF.

The chain employs TRBV29-1 and TRBJ2-3, with a tentative D call TRBD1 (6 bases). Trimming took off 8 bases at V and 0 bases at J, with 9 bases between the two ends. Germline V CDR1 and CDR2: SQVTM, ANQGSEA. The CDR3 length is 12 residues. CDR3 region: CSSGHSTDTQYF. CDR3 coding DNA: TGCAGCTCGGGACACAGCACAGATACGCAGTATTTT.

This clonotype has a count of ten or more. The chain combines TRBV11-2 with TRBJ2-1; 7 bases are a match to TRBD1. J lost 7 bases, V lost 5 bases, and 14 bases had no gene match. The CDR3 loop spans 16 amino acids. CDR1 SGHAT and CDR2 FQNNGV come from the germline V gene. CDR3: CASSTRQGKLRNEQFF. As DNA, the CDR3 is TGTGCCAGCAGCACTCGACAGGGAAAACTTAGAAATGAGCAGTTCTTC.

This clonotype was observed many times. The chain is built from TRBV24-1 and TRBJ1-2; 10 nucleotides match TRBD1. Per germline, CDR1 KGHDR and CDR2 SFDVKD. The CDR3 covers 16 residues. Trimming removed 3 bases from V and 7 bases from J; junction bases left unmatched: 10. The CDR3 DNA reads as TGTGCCACCAGTGATACACCGGGACAGGGGCAGGGTGGCTACACCTTC. Residues: CATSDTPGQGQGGYTF.

V usage is TRBV11-1 and J usage is TRBJ1-1; D perhaps matches TRBD1 (6 bases). The CDR3 totals 14 residues. V was cut by 6 bases and J by 2 bases, with 13 bases left in between. Germline V lookup: CDR1 SGHAT, CDR2 FQDESV (reference sequence). CDR3 DNA sequence: TGTGCCAGCAGGACTAGGGGGTCCAACACTGAAGCTTTCTTT. Its protein is CASRTRGSNTEAFF.

The V call is TRBV30, the J call TRBJ1-2; D uncertain. Germline CDR1 and CDR2: GTSNPN and SVGIG (reference sequence). The CDR3 is 15 amino acids. V shed 0 bases and J shed 5 bases, with 16 bases lying between them. The DNA of the CDR3 is TGTGCCTGGAGTGTAGGATCGGGGTCCTGGTATGGCTACACCTTC. This translates into CAWSVGSGSWYGYTF.

This clonotype was recorded at least ten times. The rearrangement joins TRBV28 to TRBJ1-2; D remains ambiguous. V lost 8 bases to trimming and J lost 8 bases, with 24 bases between them. The CDR3 has 15 amino acids. Per germline, CDR1 MDHEN and CDR2 SYDVKM. The CDR3 DNA is TGTGCCAGCTTAAGTAGGACGCTTCTGCTGGGGGGCTACACCTTC. Its protein is CASLSRTLLLGGYTF.

The sample holds many counts of this clonotype. The rearrangement uses TRBV5-1 and TRBJ2-1, with 11 bases identical to TRBD2. Germline V CDR1 and CDR2: SGHRS, YFSETQ. The CDR3 totals 15 residues. After removal of 4 bases from V and 9 bases from J, the junction contained 9 bases not matched to a gene. The CDR3 DNA sequence: TGCGCCAGCAGCAATAGCGGGAGGGCCCCCCGTGAGCAGTTCTTC. The encoded protein is CASSNSGRAPREQFF.

This clonotype was found many times. The J gene is TRBJ2-5, the V gene TRBV27; the D gene could be TRBD1 or TRBD2 (5 bases each). CDR1 is MNHEY, CDR2 SMNVEV, per germline (reference sequence). The CDR3 spans 14 residues. Trimming removed 5 bases from V and 6 bases from J, with 16 bases in between. The CDR3 protein is CASSISIRGQTQYF. CDR3 DNA sequence: TGTGCCAGCAGTATTAGTATTAGGGGACAGACCCAGTACTTC.

J is TRBJ2-7 and V is TRBV6-1, with 7 bases that match TRBD1. Trimming at V came to 2 bases and at J to 3 bases, leaving 7 bases not matched to a gene. Germline V gene lookup returns CDR1 MNHNS and CDR2 SASEGT. The CDR3 loop spans 15 amino acids. For the CDR3, the DNA is TGTGCCAGCAGTGAACCACGGGGACAGTACTACGAGCAGTACTTC. Its protein product is CASSEPRGQYYEQYF.

This sequence joins TRBV11-1 and TRBJ2-6; 7 bases are shared with TRBD2. CDR3 length: 18 amino acids. Per germline, CDR1 SGHAT and CDR2 FQDESV (reference sequence). The trim removed 5 bases at V and 1 base at J, leaving 11 bases unmatched. Here the CDR3 DNA reads TGTGCCAGCAGCCCCAGGGAGGGCCCAATGTCTGGGGCCAACGTCCTGACTTTC. Protein product: CASSPREGPMSGANVLTF. Full variable domain (rest looked up from reference TRBV11-1 and TRBJ2-6): EAEVAQSPRYKITEKSQAVAFWCDPISGHATLYWYRQILGQGPELLVQFQDESVVDDSQLPKDRFSAERLKGVDSTLKIQPAELGDSAMYLCASSPREGPMSGANVLTFGAGSRLTVL.

This clonotype was counted ten times or more. The chain links TRBV12-3 or TRBV12-4 to TRBJ2-1; 7 bases line up with TRBD1. The CDR3 covers 14 residues. The junction had 8 bases not matched to a gene; V was cut back by 3 bases and J by 9 bases. The CDR3 sequence: CASSFRGPIGEQFF. The CDR3 DNA sequence: TGTGCCAGCAGTTTTAGGGGGCCCATCGGTGAGCAGTTCTTC.

This clonotype was recorded many times. The chain employs TRBV5-1 and TRBJ1-2; 10 nucleotides line up with TRBD1. The CDR3 consists of 14 residues. V was pared by 3 bases and J by 6 bases, with 5 bases of the junction left unmatched. Germline V CDR1 and CDR2: SGHRS, YFSETQ. CDR3: CASSSDRGTNGYTF. CDR3 nucleotide sequence: TGCGCCAGCAGCTCGGACAGGGGGACTAATGGCTACACCTTC.

J is TRBJ1-1 and V is TRBV4-2, with D possibly TRBD1 on 5 matching bases. Germline CDR1 reads LGHNA; CDR2 reads YNFKEQ. CDR3 size: 16 residues. The V end was cut by 4 bases, the J end by 1 base, with 16 bases between. CDR3 nucleotide sequence: TGTGCCAGCAGCCCCATCCGGGGCGGAGAGAACACTGAAGCTTTCTTT. Translating it yields CASSPIRGGENTEAFF.

The chain uses TRBV3-1 and TRBJ2-5, with D possibly matching TRBD2 (6 bases). Germline values: CDR1 LGHDT, CDR2 YNNKEL (reference sequence). This CDR3 region has 18 residues. The V gene lost 5 bases and the J gene lost 0 bases, with 22 bases spanning the gap. Here the CDR3 reads CASSLAASLIAYQETQYF. DNA of the CDR3: TGTGCCAGCAGCTTAGCGGCCAGCCTTATAGCGTACCAAGAGACCCAGTACTTC.

This clonotype was found many times. This rearrangement joins TRBV5-1 to TRBJ2-3, with 9 bases lining up with TRBD1. Germline trimming cut 4 bases from V and 6 bases from J; bases unmatched to any gene: 9. This CDR3 has 15 amino acids. Germline CDR1 SGHRS, CDR2 YFSETQ. For the CDR3, the DNA is TGCGCCAGCAGCCTCGGGACAGGGAGATTTGATACGCAGTATTTT. Its translation is CASSLGTGRFDTQYF.

The chain links TRBV11-2 to TRBJ2-7; 8 bases line up with TRBD1. Germline assignment: CDR1 SGHAT and CDR2 FQNNGV. Trimming took 5 bases from V and 7 from J; bases not matched to a gene: 10. The CDR3 spans 14 residues. The CDR3 spells CASSPSGQEGEQYF. The CDR3 DNA reads as TGTGCCAGCAGCCCCTCGGGACAGGAAGGTGAGCAGTACTTC.

There are many counts of this clonotype. V usage is TRBV27 and J usage is TRBJ2-1; possibly TRBD1 or TRBD2 for D (7 bases each). The CDR3 is 16 amino acids. Looked up from germline, CDR1 is MNHEY and CDR2 is SMNVEV (reference sequence). V was trimmed by 6 bases and J by 4 bases, leaving 19 bases between them. In nucleotides, the CDR3 is TGTGCCAGCAGCCTCAGGGGGGACTATCGGTACAATGAGCAGTTCTTC. Protein: CASSLRGDYRYNEQFF.

A note on this clonotype: Because it lacks the conserved phenylalanine or tryptophan at the end, this CDR3 is likely a read error. This chain links TRBV6-1 with TRBJ1-1; D may be TRBD1 (6 bases). The ends were cut back, 6 bases at V and 5 bases at J, with 13 bases in the middle. Germline V CDR1 and CDR2: MNHNS, SASEGT. The CDR3 has 13 residues. CDR3 nucleotides: TGTGCCAGCAGCCAGGGACAAAGGACTGAAGCTTTCCTT. Its translation is CASSQGQRTEAFL.

This clonotype was counted many times. The chain recombines TRBV12-3 or TRBV12-4 with TRBJ2-1; 8 bases agree with TRBD2. The CDR3 is made up of 14 amino acids. Losses at the gene ends were 5 bases for V and 13 bases for J; bases not matched to a gene: 13. CDR3 sequence: CASSAAGVAGPQFF. CDR3 nucleotide sequence: TGTGCCAGCAGTGCGGCCGGGGTAGCGGGACCCCAGTTCTTC.

Ten or more counts support this clonotype. DNA for the CDR3: TGTGCCAGCATGGGACAGCAAAATGAGCAGTTCTTC. This sequence encodes CASMGQQNEQFF. The V and J genes are TRBV28 and TRBJ2-1; 7 nucleotides match TRBD1. The CDR3 runs 12 residues. Germline V CDR1 and CDR2: MDHEN, SYDVKM. Germline trimming cut 7 bases from V and 7 bases from J; bases unmatched to any gene: 4.

This clonotype was observed many times. V is TRBV10-3 and J is TRBJ1-1; D unclear. The CDR3 has 14 amino acids. CDR1 and CDR2 (germline): ENHRY, SYGVKD. Trimming left V 2 bases short and J 5 bases short, with 12 bases between. The CDR3 nucleotides are TGTGCCATCAGTGAGCCCACGACAAGAACTGAAGCTTTCTTT. This translates into CAISEPTTRTEAFF.

Ten or more counts support this clonotype. The J gene is TRBJ1-1, the V gene TRBV5-5; possibly TRBD1 for D (5 bases). The germline V and J ends were trimmed by 4 bases and 0 bases, with 10 bases remaining between them. The CDR3 is made up of 14 amino acids. Germline V gene data show CDR1 as SGHKS and CDR2 as YYEKEE (reference sequence). CDR3 in amino acids: CASSPGHLNTEAFF. As DNA, the CDR3 is TGTGCCAGCAGCCCCGGACACCTGAACACTGAAGCTTTCTTT.

J is TRBJ2-1 and V is TRBV30, with a possible D match to TRBD2 (6 bases). Trimming cost V 1 base and J 6 bases, with 10 bases left between them. There are 13 residues in the CDR3. Germline values: CDR1 GTSNPN, CDR2 SVGIG (reference sequence). The CDR3, as DNA: TGTGCCTGGAGTGGGGATAGCGGCAATGAGCAGTTCTTC. Amino acid sequence: CAWSGDSGNEQFF.

The sample holds many counts of this clonotype. V and J are TRBV24-1 and TRBJ1-5, with D perhaps TRBD1 (6 bases). The CDR3 sequence is 14 residues long. Germline loops: CDR1 KGHDR, CDR2 SFDVKD. Trimming took off 3 bases at V and 7 bases at J, with 12 bases between the two ends. The CDR3 sequence: CATSDPGDGQPQHF. The CDR3 DNA sequence: TGTGCCACCAGTGATCCAGGGGATGGGCAGCCCCAGCATTTT.

This clonotype was seen repeatedly, ten times or more. J is TRBJ2-7 and V is TRBV4-1; 7 bases match TRBD1. Germline V CDR1 and CDR2: MGHRA, YSYEKL. After removal of 5 bases from V and 2 bases from J, the junction contained 12 bases not matched to a gene. The CDR3 length is 16 residues. The CDR3 protein is CASSNPRGQDTYEQYF. The CDR3 DNA follows: TGCGCCAGCAGCAACCCCCGCGGACAGGACACCTACGAGCAGTACTTC.

This clonotype has at least ten counts. This rearrangement joins TRBV11-2 to TRBJ2-4; TRBD1 matches at 8 bases. This CDR3 contains 16 residues. V shed 4 bases, J shed 0 bases, and the junction held 5 bases outside the gene matches. Germline CDR1 reads SGHAT; CDR2 reads FQNNGV. The CDR3 DNA reads as TGTGCCAGCAGCTCAGGGGGCCCATTAGCCAAAAACATTCAGTACTTC. It translates to CASSSGGPLAKNIQYF.

This chain uses TRBV6-2 or TRBV6-3 with TRBJ1-1, with D unresolved. V lost 5 bases and J lost 5, with 15 bases in between. The CDR3 loop spans 14 amino acids. In germline, CDR1 is MNHEY, CDR2 SVGEGT. The CDR3 bases are TGTGCCAGCAGTGTTCTGGGCCGCGGGACTGAAGCTTTCTTT. Its protein is CASSVLGRGTEAFF.